These T cell receptor beta chains were read from a single sample in a study of blood T cell repertoires in COVID-19. Clones were sequenced by immunoSEQ multiplex PCR, and TCRdb holds only the in-frame ones, with some missing. This sample has 70,000 or so clones, with about four fifths found just once. Sequences were obtained from peripheral blood. These receptors originate from a man aged 70-80 years with acute or convalescent COVID-19. The CDR3 runs from the conserved cysteine through the conserved F or W. Each record gives: V gene, J gene, clone size, D gene, CDR3 length, CDR3 DNA, CDR3 protein. A D gene is named only where the DNA matches it firmly. Size values are once, few and many counts, or a class for expanded clones, and some rows have none.

V gene: TRBV7-2; J gene: TRBJ1-3; clone size: NA; D gene: NA; CDR3 length: 18; CDR3 DNA: TGTGCCAGCAGTCAAAGTTCACGGGGTTCAGCGGTTGGAAACACCATATATTTT; CDR3 protein: CASSQSSRGSAVGNTIYF
V gene: TRBV28; J gene: TRBJ1-2; clone size: few; D gene: TRBD1; CDR3 length: 14; CDR3 DNA: TGTGCCAGCAGTCGGAGGGGGCCGTTGTATGGCTACACCTTC; CDR3 protein: CASSRRGPLYGYTF
V gene: TRBV7-9; J gene: TRBJ2-3; clone size: NA; D gene: TRBD1; CDR3 length: 14; CDR3 DNA: TGTGCCAGCACCCTAAGACAGGGCCCAGATACGCAGTATTTT; CDR3 protein: CASTLRQGPDTQYF
V gene: TRBV18; J gene: TRBJ1-5; clone size: few; D gene: NA; CDR3 length: 14; CDR3 DNA: TGTGCCAGCTCACAGGACAGCGCGAATCAGCCCCAGCATTTT; CDR3 protein: CASSQDSANQPQHF
V gene: TRBV7-8; J gene: TRBJ1-1; clone size: NA; D gene: NA; CDR3 length: 17; CDR3 DNA: TGTGCCAGCAGCCTCATTGAACCATTGACACGCACCACTGAAGCTTTCTTT; CDR3 protein: CASSLIEPLTRTTEAFF
V gene: TRBV28; J gene: TRBJ1-5; clone size: once; D gene: NA; CDR3 length: 16; CDR3 DNA: TGTGCCAGCAGTTCATCACCTACCACGGGGAATCAGCCCCAGCATTTT; CDR3 protein: CASSSSPTTGNQPQHF
V gene: TRBV28; J gene: TRBJ2-5; clone size: few; D gene: TRBD2; CDR3 length: 16; CDR3 DNA: TGTGCCAGCAGACCTACACTAGCGGGAGTTGGGGAGACCCAGTACTTC; CDR3 protein: CASRPTLAGVGETQYF
V gene: TRBV7-9; J gene: TRBJ1-2; clone size: NA; D gene: NA; CDR3 length: 13; CDR3 DNA: TGTGCCAGCAGCCACGGACAAAACTATGGCTACACCTTC; CDR3 protein: CASSHGQNYGYTF
V gene: TRBV9; J gene: TRBJ2-1; clone size: NA; D gene: TRBD1; CDR3 length: 14; CDR3 DNA: TGTGCCAGCAGCCCACAGACAGGGGGCAATGAGCAGTTCTTC; CDR3 protein: CASSPQTGGNEQFF
V gene: TRBV5-1; J gene: TRBJ2-1; clone size: few; D gene: TRBD2; CDR3 length: 16; CDR3 DNA: TGCGCCAGCAGCCTCCCGGGACTAGCGGGAGGCGATGAGCAGTTCTTC; CDR3 protein: CASSLPGLAGGDEQFF
V gene: TRBV7-2; J gene: TRBJ1-5; clone size: NA; D gene: TRBD1; CDR3 length: 11; CDR3 DNA: TGTGCCAGCAGCGCCGGACAGGTCCAGCATTTT; CDR3 protein: CASSAGQVQHF
V gene: TRBV5-5; J gene: TRBJ2-7; clone size: NA; D gene: TRBD1; CDR3 length: 15; CDR3 DNA: TGTGCCAGCAGCTTGGTGGGACAGGGTGTCTACGAGCAGTACTTC; CDR3 protein: CASSLVGQGVYEQYF
V gene: TRBV7-9; J gene: TRBJ2-7; clone size: few; D gene: TRBD1; CDR3 length: 15; CDR3 DNA: TGTGCCAGCAGCTCATCCCGGGACAGGGTCTACGAGCAGTACTTC; CDR3 protein: CASSSSRDRVYEQYF
V gene: TRBV5-1; J gene: TRBJ2-7; clone size: many; D gene: NA; CDR3 length: 12; CDR3 DNA: TGCGCCAGCAGCTTGCCTTCTGACGAGCAGTACTTC; CDR3 protein: CASSLPSDEQYF
V gene: TRBV21-1; J gene: TRBJ1-2; clone size: NA; D gene: NA; CDR3 length: 13; CDR3 DNA: TGTGCCAGCAGCAAAGAACCGTCTAGCGGCTACACCTTC; CDR3 protein: CASSKEPSSGYTF
V gene: TRBV5-1; J gene: TRBJ2-7; clone size: NA; D gene: NA; CDR3 length: 13; CDR3 DNA: TGCGCCAGCAGCTTGGACTTCTCCTACGAGCAGTACTTC; CDR3 protein: CASSLDFSYEQYF
V gene: TRBV5-1; J gene: TRBJ2-7; clone size: NA; D gene: NA; CDR3 length: 12; CDR3 DNA: TGCGCCAGCAGCTTGGGGCTCGACGAGCAGTACTTC; CDR3 protein: CASSLGLDEQYF
V gene: TRBV11-2; J gene: TRBJ2-3; clone size: NA; D gene: TRBD1; CDR3 length: 16; CDR3 DNA: TGTGCCAGCAGCTTAGCTCGGACAGGGCTTGAGGAGCCGCAGTATTTT; CDR3 protein: CASSLARTGLEEPQYF
V gene: TRBV7-2; J gene: TRBJ2-1; clone size: NA; D gene: NA; CDR3 length: 13; CDR3 DNA: TGTGCCAGCAGCTTAGGTAGCGGAAATGAGCAGTTCTTC; CDR3 protein: CASSLGSGNEQFF
V gene: TRBV27; J gene: TRBJ2-5; clone size: NA; D gene: NA; CDR3 length: 17; CDR3 DNA: TGTGCCAGCAGGAGGGACAACCCGTCTGGGGGCCAAGAGACCCAGTACTTC; CDR3 protein: CASRRDNPSGGQETQYF
V gene: TRBV25-1; J gene: TRBJ2-5; clone size: NA; D gene: TRBD1; CDR3 length: 15; CDR3 DNA: TGTGCCAGCAGTGCTTGGGTCGGACAGGAAGAGACCCAGTACTTC; CDR3 protein: CASSAWVGQEETQYF
V gene: TRBV11-2; J gene: TRBJ1-6; clone size: few; D gene: NA; CDR3 length: 15; CDR3 DNA: TGTGCCAGCAGCTCCACTTGGGAGTCCAATTCACCCCTCCACTTT; CDR3 protein: CASSSTWESNSPLHF
V gene: TRBV6-6; J gene: TRBJ2-7; clone size: NA; D gene: NA; CDR3 length: 11; CDR3 DNA: TGTGCCAGCAGTCGATCCAACGAGCAGTACTTC; CDR3 protein: CASSRSNEQYF
V gene: TRBV19; J gene: TRBJ2-7; clone size: NA; D gene: NA; CDR3 length: 13; CDR3 DNA: TGTGCCAGTAGTACATTCAGGGAATCCGAGCAGTACTTC; CDR3 protein: CASSTFRESEQYF
V gene: TRBV12-5; J gene: TRBJ2-2; clone size: once; D gene: NA; CDR3 length: 12; CDR3 DNA: TGTGCTAGTGGTCCTGACACCGGGGAGCTGTTTTTT; CDR3 protein: CASGPDTGELFF
V gene: TRBV15; J gene: TRBJ1-2; clone size: NA; D gene: NA; CDR3 length: 16; CDR3 DNA: TGTGCCACCAGCAGAGGGCCGCAGGGCGGGGACTATGGCTACACCTTC; CDR3 protein: CATSRGPQGGDYGYTF
V gene: TRBV14; J gene: TRBJ2-7; clone size: NA; D gene: TRBD2; CDR3 length: 12; CDR3 DNA: TGTGCCAGCAGCCAAAGCGGGAGCCAGCAGTACTTC; CDR3 protein: CASSQSGSQQYF
V gene: TRBV27; J gene: TRBJ2-5; clone size: NA; D gene: NA; CDR3 length: 13; CDR3 DNA: TGTGCCAGCAGTTCGTGGAGCGGAGAGACCCAGTACTTC; CDR3 protein: CASSSWSGETQYF
V gene: TRBV19; J gene: TRBJ1-4; clone size: NA; D gene: NA; CDR3 length: 14; CDR3 DNA: TGTGCCAGTAGTATCAGTGCAACTAATGAAAAACTGTTTTTT; CDR3 protein: CASSISATNEKLFF
V gene: TRBV15; J gene: TRBJ1-6; clone size: NA; D gene: NA; CDR3 length: 14; CDR3 DNA: TGTGCCACCAGCAGACGGGGAAATAATTCACCCCTCCACTTT; CDR3 protein: CATSRRGNNSPLHF
V gene: TRBV7-2; J gene: TRBJ1-2; clone size: NA; D gene: NA; CDR3 length: 14; CDR3 DNA: TGTGCCAGCAGCTCAGGGCGGCGGCAGGGAGGCTACACCTTC; CDR3 protein: CASSSGRRQGGYTF
V gene: TRBV5-4; J gene: TRBJ1-3; clone size: NA; D gene: TRBD1; CDR3 length: 15; CDR3 DNA: TGTGCCAGCAGCTTGGATCCAGGGGGCGGAAACACCATATATTTT; CDR3 protein: CASSLDPGGGNTIYF
V gene: TRBV25-1; J gene: TRBJ1-1; clone size: NA; D gene: NA; CDR3 length: 13; CDR3 DNA: TGTGCCAGCAGTGGCGTAATGAACACTGAAGCTTTCTTT; CDR3 protein: CASSGVMNTEAFF
V gene: TRBV6-6; J gene: TRBJ2-1; clone size: once; D gene: NA; CDR3 length: 15; CDR3 DNA: TGTGCCAGCAGGACCGGAGGGAGCTCCTACAATGAGCAGTTCTTC; CDR3 protein: CASRTGGSSYNEQFF
V gene: TRBV6-5; J gene: TRBJ2-1; clone size: NA; D gene: NA; CDR3 length: 14; CDR3 DNA: TGTGCCAGCAGTTTAGTGCAGGGGTACGGGGAGCAGTTCTTC; CDR3 protein: CASSLVQGYGEQFF
V gene: TRBV6-6; J gene: TRBJ1-3; clone size: NA; D gene: NA; CDR3 length: 14; CDR3 DNA: TGTGCCAGCATCAGCCCCGGGGGTGCTAACACCATATATTTT; CDR3 protein: CASISPGGANTIYF
V gene: TRBV12-1; J gene: TRBJ1-1; clone size: NA; D gene: NA; CDR3 length: 14; CDR3 DNA: TGTGCCAGCAGCTTTGCGGTTATGAGCACTGAAGCTTTCTTT; CDR3 protein: CASSFAVMSTEAFF
V gene: TRBV29-1; J gene: TRBJ2-7; clone size: NA; D gene: TRBD2; CDR3 length: 15; CDR3 DNA: TGCAGCGTTGAGGAGCTAGCGGGAGGTCCGGGGGAGCAGTACTTC; CDR3 protein: CSVEELAGGPGEQYF
V gene: TRBV4-1; J gene: TRBJ2-6; clone size: once; D gene: TRBD1; CDR3 length: 18; CDR3 DNA: TGCGCCAGCAGCCAAGAAGGACAGGGGCCCTCTGGGGCCAACGTCCTGACTTTC; CDR3 protein: CASSQEGQGPSGANVLTF
V gene: TRBV29-1; J gene: TRBJ1-4; clone size: NA; D gene: NA; CDR3 length: 17; CDR3 DNA: TGCAGCGTTCCCCCCGACCAGGTTTATGCAACTAATGAAAAACTGTTTTTT; CDR3 protein: CSVPPDQVYATNEKLFF